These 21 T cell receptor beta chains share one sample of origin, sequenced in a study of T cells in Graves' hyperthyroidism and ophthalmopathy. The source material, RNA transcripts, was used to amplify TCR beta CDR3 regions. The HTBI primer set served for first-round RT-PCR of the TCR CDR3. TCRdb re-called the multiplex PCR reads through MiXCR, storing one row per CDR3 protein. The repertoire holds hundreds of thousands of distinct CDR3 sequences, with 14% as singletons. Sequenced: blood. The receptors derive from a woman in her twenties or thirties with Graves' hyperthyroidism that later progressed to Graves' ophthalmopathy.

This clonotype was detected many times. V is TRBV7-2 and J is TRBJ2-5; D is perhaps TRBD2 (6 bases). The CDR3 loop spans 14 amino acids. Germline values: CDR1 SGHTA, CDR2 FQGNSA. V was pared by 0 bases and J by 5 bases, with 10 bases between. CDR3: CASSLAEGWETQYF. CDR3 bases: TGTGCCAGCAGCTTAGCGGAGGGATGGGAGACCCAGTACTTC.

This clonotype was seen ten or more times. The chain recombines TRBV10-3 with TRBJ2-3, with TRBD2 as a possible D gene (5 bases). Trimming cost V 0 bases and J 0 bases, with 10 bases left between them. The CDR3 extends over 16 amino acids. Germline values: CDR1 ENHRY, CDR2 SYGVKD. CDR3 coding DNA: TGTGCCATCAGTGAGTCCGAGGGATTGAGCACAGATACGCAGTATTTT. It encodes CAISESEGLSTDTQYF.

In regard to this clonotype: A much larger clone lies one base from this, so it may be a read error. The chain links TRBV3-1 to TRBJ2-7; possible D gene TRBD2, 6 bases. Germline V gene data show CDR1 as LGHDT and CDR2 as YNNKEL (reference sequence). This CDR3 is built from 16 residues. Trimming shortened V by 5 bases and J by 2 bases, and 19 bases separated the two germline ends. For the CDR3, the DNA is TGTGCCAGCAGCGCGGAGGAGGACGCGGGGCCCTACGAGCAGTACTTC. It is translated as CASSAEEDAGPYEQYF.

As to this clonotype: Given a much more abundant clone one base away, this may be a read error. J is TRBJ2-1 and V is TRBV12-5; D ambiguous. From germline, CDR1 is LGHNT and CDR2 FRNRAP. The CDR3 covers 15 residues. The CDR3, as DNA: TGTGCTAGTGGTTTGCCCCGGAGAGTTTACAATGGGCAGTTCTTC. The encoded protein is CASGLPRRVYNGQFF.

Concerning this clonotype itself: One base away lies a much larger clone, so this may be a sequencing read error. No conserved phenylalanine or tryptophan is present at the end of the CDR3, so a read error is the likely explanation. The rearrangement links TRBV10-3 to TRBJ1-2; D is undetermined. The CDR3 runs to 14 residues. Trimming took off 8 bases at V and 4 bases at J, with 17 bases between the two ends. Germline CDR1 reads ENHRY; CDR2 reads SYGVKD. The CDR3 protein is CAIVDPGISYGYTL. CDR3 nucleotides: TGTGCCATCGTAGATCCGGGAATAAGCTATGGCTACACCCTC.

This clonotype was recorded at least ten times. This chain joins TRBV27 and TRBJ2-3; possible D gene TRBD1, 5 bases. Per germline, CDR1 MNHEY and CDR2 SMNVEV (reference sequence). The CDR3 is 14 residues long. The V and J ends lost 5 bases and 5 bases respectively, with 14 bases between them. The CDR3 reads CASSPRQPRDTQYF. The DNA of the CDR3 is TGTGCCAGCAGTCCTAGACAGCCTAGAGATACGCAGTATTTT.

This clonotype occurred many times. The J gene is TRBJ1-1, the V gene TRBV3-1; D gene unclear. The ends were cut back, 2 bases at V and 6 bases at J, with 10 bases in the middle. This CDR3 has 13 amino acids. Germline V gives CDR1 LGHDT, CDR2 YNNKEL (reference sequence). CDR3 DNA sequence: TGTGCCAGCAGCCAAACGGAGTCCCCTGAAGCTTTCTTT. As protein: CASSQTESPEAFF.

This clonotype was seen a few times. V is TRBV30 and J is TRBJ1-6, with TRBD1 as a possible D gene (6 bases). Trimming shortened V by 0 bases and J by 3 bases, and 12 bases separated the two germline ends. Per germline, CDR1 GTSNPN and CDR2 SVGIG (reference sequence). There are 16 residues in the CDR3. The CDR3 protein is CAWSVRGGGYNSPLHF. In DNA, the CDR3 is TGTGCCTGGAGTGTACGAGGGGGGGGCTATAATTCACCCCTCCACTTT.

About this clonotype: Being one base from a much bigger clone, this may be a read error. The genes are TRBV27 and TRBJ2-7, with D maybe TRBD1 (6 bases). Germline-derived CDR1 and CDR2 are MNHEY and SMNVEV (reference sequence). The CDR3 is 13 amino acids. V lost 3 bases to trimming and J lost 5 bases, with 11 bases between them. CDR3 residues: CASSFERTDEQYF. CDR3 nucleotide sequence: TGTGCCAGCAGTTTCGAGAGGACAGACGAGCAGTACTTC.

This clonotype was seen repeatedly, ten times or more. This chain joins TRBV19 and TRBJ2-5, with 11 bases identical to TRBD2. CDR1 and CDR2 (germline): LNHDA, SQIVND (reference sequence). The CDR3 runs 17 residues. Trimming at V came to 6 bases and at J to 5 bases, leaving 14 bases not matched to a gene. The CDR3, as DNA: TGTGCCAGTAGCCAGGGACTAGCGGACTGGCTCAGGGAGACCCAGTACTTC. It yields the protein CASSQGLADWLRETQYF.

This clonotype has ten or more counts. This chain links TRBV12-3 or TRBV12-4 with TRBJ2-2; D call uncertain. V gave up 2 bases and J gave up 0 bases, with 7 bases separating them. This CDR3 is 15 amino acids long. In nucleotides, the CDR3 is TGTGCCAGCAGTTTACAGGCGACGAACACCGGGGAGCTGTTTTTT. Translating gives CASSLQATNTGELFF.

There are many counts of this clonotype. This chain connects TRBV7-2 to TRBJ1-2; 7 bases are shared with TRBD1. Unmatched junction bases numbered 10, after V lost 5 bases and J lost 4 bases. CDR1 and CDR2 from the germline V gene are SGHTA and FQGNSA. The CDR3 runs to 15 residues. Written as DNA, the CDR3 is TGTGCCAGCAGCCCCTACGGTCAGGGGGTCTATGGCTACACCTTC. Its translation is CASSPYGQGVYGYTF.

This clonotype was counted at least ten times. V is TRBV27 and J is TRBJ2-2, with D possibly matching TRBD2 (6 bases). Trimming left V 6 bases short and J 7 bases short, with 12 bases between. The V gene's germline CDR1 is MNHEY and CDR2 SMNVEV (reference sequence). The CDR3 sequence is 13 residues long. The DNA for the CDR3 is TGTGCCAGCAGCCTCGGGGGTGTCGGGGAGCTGTTTTTT. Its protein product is CASSLGGVGELFF.

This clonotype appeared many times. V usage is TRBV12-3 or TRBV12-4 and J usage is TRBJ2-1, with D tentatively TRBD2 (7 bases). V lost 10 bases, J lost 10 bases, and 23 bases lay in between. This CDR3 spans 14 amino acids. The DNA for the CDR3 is TGTGCCATCCCCTTGGGCGGGAAGGGGGGGGAGCAGTTCTTC. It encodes CAIPLGGKGGEQFF.

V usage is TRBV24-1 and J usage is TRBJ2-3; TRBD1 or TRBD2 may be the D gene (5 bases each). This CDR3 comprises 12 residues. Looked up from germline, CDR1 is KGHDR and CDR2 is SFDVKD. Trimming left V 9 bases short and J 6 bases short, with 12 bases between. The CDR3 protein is CATGREGDTQYF. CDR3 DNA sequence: TGTGCCACCGGTCGCGAGGGGGATACGCAGTATTTT.

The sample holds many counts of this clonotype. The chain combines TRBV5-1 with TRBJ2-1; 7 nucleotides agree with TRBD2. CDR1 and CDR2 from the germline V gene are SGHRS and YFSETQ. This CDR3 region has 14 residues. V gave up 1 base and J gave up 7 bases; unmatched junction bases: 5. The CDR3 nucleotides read TGCGCCAGCAGCTTGTGGGCTAGCGGTAATGAGCAGTTCTTC. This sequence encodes CASSLWASGNEQFF. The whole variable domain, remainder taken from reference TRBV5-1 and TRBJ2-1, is KAGVTQTPRYLIKTRGQQVTLSCSPISGHRSVSWYQQTPGQGLQFLFEYFSETQRNKGNFPGRFSGRQFSNSRSEMNVSTLELGDSALYLCASSLWASGNEQFFGPGTRLTVL.

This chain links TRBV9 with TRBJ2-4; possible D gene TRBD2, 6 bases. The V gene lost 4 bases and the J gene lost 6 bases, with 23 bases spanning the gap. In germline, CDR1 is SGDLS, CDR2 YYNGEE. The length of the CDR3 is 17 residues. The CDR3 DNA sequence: TGTGCCAGCAGCCTCTGGGGTGGCGGGAAGAAAGGAAACATTCAGTACTTC. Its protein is CASSLWGGGKKGNIQYF.

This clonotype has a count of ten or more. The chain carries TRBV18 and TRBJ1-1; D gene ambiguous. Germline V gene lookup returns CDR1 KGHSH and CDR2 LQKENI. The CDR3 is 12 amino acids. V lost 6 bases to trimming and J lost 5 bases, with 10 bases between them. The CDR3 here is CASSAYRTEAFF. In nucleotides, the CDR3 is TGTGCCAGCTCCGCGTACAGAACTGAAGCTTTCTTT.

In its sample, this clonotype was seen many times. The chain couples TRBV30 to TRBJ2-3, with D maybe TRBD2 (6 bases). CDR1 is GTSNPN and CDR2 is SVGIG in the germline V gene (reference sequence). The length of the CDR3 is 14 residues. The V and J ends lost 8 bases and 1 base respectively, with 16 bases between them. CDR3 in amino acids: CARNPGLGTDTQYF. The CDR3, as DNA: TGTGCCCGTAACCCGGGACTTGGCACAGATACGCAGTATTTT.

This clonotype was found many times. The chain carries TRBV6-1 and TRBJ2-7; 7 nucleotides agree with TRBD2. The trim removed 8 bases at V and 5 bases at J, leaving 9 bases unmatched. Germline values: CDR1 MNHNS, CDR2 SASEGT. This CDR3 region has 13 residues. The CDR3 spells CASLTAGVDEQYF. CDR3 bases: TGTGCCAGCCTAACGGCGGGGGTGGACGAGCAGTACTTC.

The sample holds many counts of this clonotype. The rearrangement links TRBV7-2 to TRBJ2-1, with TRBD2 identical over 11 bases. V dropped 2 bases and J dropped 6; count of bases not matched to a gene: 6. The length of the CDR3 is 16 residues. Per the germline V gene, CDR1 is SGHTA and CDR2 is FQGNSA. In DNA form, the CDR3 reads TGTGCCAGCAGCTTAATAGCGGGAGGGCCCGTCAATGAGCAGTTCTTC. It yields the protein CASSLIAGGPVNEQFF.